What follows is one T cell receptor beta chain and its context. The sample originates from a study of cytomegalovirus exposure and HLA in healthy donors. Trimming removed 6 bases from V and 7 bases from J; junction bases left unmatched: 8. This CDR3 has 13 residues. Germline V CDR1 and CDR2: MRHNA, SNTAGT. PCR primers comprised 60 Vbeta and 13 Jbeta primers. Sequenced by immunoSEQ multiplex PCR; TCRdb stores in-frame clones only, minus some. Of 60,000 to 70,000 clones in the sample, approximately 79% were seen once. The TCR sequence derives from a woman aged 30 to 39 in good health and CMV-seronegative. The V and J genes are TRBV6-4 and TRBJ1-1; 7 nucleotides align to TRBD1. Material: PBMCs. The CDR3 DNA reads TGTGCCAGCAGCCCGACAGGGAGAGGTGAAGCTTTCTTT. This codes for CASSPTGRGEAFF.